The present T cell receptor (beta chain) was sequenced within a study of blood T cells in healthy people across ages. Overall study: Per two T cells, template switching captured roughly one barcoded beta molecule. Overall study findings and caveats: A conclusive naive versus antigen-experienced comparison was prevented by the unsorted PBMCs.

CDR1 is MNHEY and CDR2 is SVGAGI in the germline V gene. V gave up 8 bases and J gave up 2 bases; unmatched junction bases: 6. There are 15 residues in the CDR3. This clonotype was detected ten times or more. As yet, its antigen is unknown. Then a second PCR, running roughly 7 to 11 cycles, was carried out with a sample-barcoded 5' primer and a J-beta primer mix. TCRdb ran MiXCR on the 5' RACE reads and lists one entry per CDR3 protein. The table shows about 930,000 distinct CDR3 sequences, with under 35% occurring only once. The sample was also reused in another study, on T cells of mothers and their children. That investigation notes: Sample barcodes and 2-4 random nucleotides came from the second PCR's M1S primer.

This receptor was taken from a woman aged 40 to 49 in good health. This rearrangement joins TRBV6-5 to TRBJ2-5; 12 bases are a match to TRBD1. Sample: blood. In DNA, the CDR3 is TGTGCCAGCGGAGGGACAGGGGGCATTCAAGAGACCCAGTACTTC. Protein product: CASGGTGGIQETQYF.